A single T cell receptor (beta chain) is shown here with its context. Its antigen is not yet known. Base qualities are not recorded, but no much larger clone differs from it by a single base. TCRbeta CDR3 regions were amplified from genomic DNA using the immunoSEQ Assay, a bias-controlled multiplex PCR. Processing in the source paper ran as follows. The number of nucleated cells in each sample was estimated from the amplification of reference gene primers within the assay. To quantify the absolute abundance of each unique TCRbeta CDR3 rearrangement, sequence reads were collapsed and filtered. For each sample, productive Simpson clonality was calculated as the square root of Simpson's diversity index across productive rearrangements. Held by TCRdb, this immuneACCESS table contains in-frame sequences only and omits some clones. Under half of the omission traces to an unresolved V gene where checked; the cause of the rest is unknown. V and J calls and clone size follow that table, whereas D and trimming were derived from the DNA. The sample table records fewer than 150,000 clones; around four fifths of these occur just once. Of the sample, roughly 8% falls within the top ten clones.

This entry is derived from a study of blood T cell repertoires in COVID-19 (TCRdb year 2020). Describing the broader study: Samples covering the acute and convalescent phases of COVID-19 were provided by collaborators in the United States, Italy and Spain. The material from the prospective study consisted of cDNA or gDNA derived from T cells, B-cell-depleted T cells, or PBMCs. The dataset comprised deeply sampled blood TCRbeta repertoires from subjects exposed to, actively infected with, or recovered from COVID-19. A freely available public database, intended as a resource for researchers studying the immune response to SARS-CoV-2, is where the repertoires were released. Samples were obtained from the ongoing ImmuneRACE study (first 160 participants) and from over a thousand subjects provided by 6 global collaborators. A de-identified subject ID, COVID-19 status, age in years and sex were almost always included in the sample metadata. Where HLA class I and class II types were available, the types were taken from metadata supplied by the sample provider, not from assay-based typing. Results the study describes overall, beyond this receptor: The quantity of clinical and demographic metadata differed by source and by participant and was supplied without curation.

The collaborating institutions used their own protocols to collect whole blood in K2EDTA tubes. Collaborator samples were shipped for TCRbeta analysis as frozen whole blood, isolated PBMCs, or DNA extracted from either sample type. V and J are truncated by 2 bases and 5 bases respectively, leaving an intervening sequence of 15 bases. The germline V gene yields MNHEY for CDR1 and SVGAGI for CDR2. There are 15 amino acids in the CDR3, from cysteine to phenylalanine inclusive. Just the 45-base CDR3 DNA is kept, in frame starting at base 1. This TCR was sampled from a woman aged 40 to 49 with acute or convalescent COVID-19. The chain couples TRBV6-5 to TRBJ1-2; D gene: possibly TRBD1, on 5 matching bases. Input material: peripheral blood. Here the CDR3 is given as CASSYRGASTYGYTF. The nucleotide sequence reads as follows: TGTGCCAGCAGTTACAGGGGTGCGTCAACTTATGGCTACACCTTC.